This is a list of T cell receptor beta chains from one sample in a study of T cells in tuberculosis. Assay: immunoSEQ multiplex PCR; the TCRdb copy retains only in-frame clones and omits some. The sample lists some 41,000 clones; roughly 94% were seen once. Sequences were obtained from PBMCs. These receptors all come from a donor aged 10-30 years with latent tuberculosis or without tuberculosis infection. Some clones in this sample may be carry-over from other donors' samples. Each CDR3 is given with its conserved first and last residue. The D gene is left open where the match is weak. Expanded clones are given a class, and other clones once, few, many or no size at all.

v_gene: TRBV29-1; d_gene: NA; abundance: NA; j_gene: TRBJ2-2; CDR3aa: CSVDYGTGELFF; CDR3nt: TGCAGCGTTGATTACGGCACCGGGGAGCTGTTTTTT
v_gene: TRBV7-2; d_gene: NA; abundance: NA; j_gene: TRBJ2-7; CDR3aa: CASSRATESYEQYF; CDR3nt: TGTGCCAGCAGCCGGGCGACAGAATCCTACGAGCAGTACTTC
v_gene: TRBV27; d_gene: NA; abundance: NA; j_gene: TRBJ1-5; CDR3aa: CASSLSQISNQPQHF; CDR3nt: TGTGCCAGCAGCCTCTCTCAGATTAGCAATCAGCCCCAGCATTTT
v_gene: TRBV25-1; d_gene: TRBD1; abundance: NA; j_gene: TRBJ2-5; CDR3aa: CASSVGGQMETQYF; CDR3nt: TGTGCCAGCAGTGTAGGGGGACAGATGGAGACCCAGTACTTC
v_gene: TRBV7-2; d_gene: NA; abundance: NA; j_gene: TRBJ1-2; CDR3aa: CASSPGMGGRIYGYTF; CDR3nt: TGTGCCAGCAGCCCCGGGATGGGGGGGCGAATTTATGGCTACACCTTC
v_gene: TRBV18; d_gene: TRBD2; abundance: once; j_gene: TRBJ2-7; CDR3aa: CASSPRTSGSRGVHEQYF; CDR3nt: TGTGCCAGCTCACCACGAACTAGCGGGAGCAGGGGCGTTCACGAGCAGTACTTC
v_gene: TRBV2; d_gene: NA; abundance: once; j_gene: TRBJ2-3; CDR3aa: CASTQTGSNTQYF; CDR3nt: TGTGCCAGCACACAAACAGGGTCCAATACGCAGTATTTT
v_gene: TRBV30; d_gene: NA; abundance: NA; j_gene: TRBJ2-7; CDR3aa: CAWSQGNLYEQYF; CDR3nt: TGTGCCTGGAGTCAGGGTAATCTCTACGAGCAGTACTTC
v_gene: TRBV4-1; d_gene: TRBD1; abundance: NA; j_gene: TRBJ2-5; CDR3aa: CASSRKTGNLETQYF; CDR3nt: TGCGCCAGCAGCCGCAAGACAGGGAATCTAGAGACCCAGTACTTC
v_gene: TRBV5-4; d_gene: NA; abundance: NA; j_gene: TRBJ2-5; CDR3aa: CATGTGKETQYF; CDR3nt: TGTGCCACCGGTACAGGGAAGGAGACCCAGTACTTC
v_gene: TRBV5-6; d_gene: NA; abundance: NA; j_gene: TRBJ1-5; CDR3aa: CASSSGRGGNQPQHF; CDR3nt: TGTGCCAGCAGCTCCGGGAGGGGGGGCAATCAGCCCCAGCATTTT
v_gene: TRBV25-1; d_gene: TRBD1; abundance: NA; j_gene: TRBJ2-1; CDR3aa: CASSKQGVGNNEQFF; CDR3nt: TGTGCCAGCAGTAAACAGGGGGTGGGGAACAATGAGCAGTTCTTC
v_gene: TRBV28; d_gene: NA; abundance: NA; j_gene: TRBJ2-5; CDR3aa: CATLRGYETQYF; CDR3nt: TGTGCCACCCTGCGGGGTTACGAGACCCAGTACTTC
v_gene: TRBV7-9; d_gene: TRBD2; abundance: NA; j_gene: TRBJ2-3; CDR3aa: CATVPSGSTDTQYF; CDR3nt: TGTGCCACCGTGCCTAGCGGGAGCACAGATACGCAGTATTTT
v_gene: TRBV27; d_gene: NA; abundance: NA; j_gene: TRBJ1-1; CDR3aa: CASSFGKAGTEAFF; CDR3nt: TGTGCCAGCAGTTTCGGTAAGGCGGGCACTGAAGCTTTCTTT
v_gene: TRBV5-4; d_gene: NA; abundance: NA; j_gene: TRBJ2-2; CDR3aa: CASWNQGGTGELFF; CDR3nt: TGTGCCAGCTGGAATCAGGGGGGCACCGGGGAGCTGTTTTTT
v_gene: TRBV7-2; d_gene: NA; abundance: NA; j_gene: TRBJ1-1; CDR3aa: CASSLLKGGLSEAFF; CDR3nt: TGTGCCAGCAGCTTATTAAAGGGGGGGCTGTCTGAAGCTTTCTTT
v_gene: TRBV11-2; d_gene: TRBD2; abundance: NA; j_gene: TRBJ2-3; CDR3aa: CASTWAGATDTQYF; CDR3nt: TGTGCCAGCACTTGGGCGGGAGCCACAGATACGCAGTATTTT
v_gene: TRBV19; d_gene: TRBD1; abundance: NA; j_gene: TRBJ2-3; CDR3aa: CASSMLGQGTDTQYF; CDR3nt: TGTGCCAGTAGTATGCTAGGACAGGGAACAGATACGCAGTATTTT
v_gene: TRBV28; d_gene: TRBD2; abundance: NA; j_gene: TRBJ2-2; CDR3aa: CASSLSLAGWTNTGELFF; CDR3nt: TGTGCCAGCAGTTTAAGTCTAGCGGGGTGGACGAACACCGGGGAGCTGTTTTTT
v_gene: TRBV7-2; d_gene: NA; abundance: NA; j_gene: TRBJ2-7; CDR3aa: CASSLPRGGEQYF; CDR3nt: TGTGCCAGCAGCCTACCTCGGGGTGGCGAGCAGTACTTC
v_gene: TRBV9; d_gene: NA; abundance: NA; j_gene: TRBJ1-2; CDR3aa: CASSPGMGARGYTF; CDR3nt: TGTGCCAGCAGCCCAGGTATGGGAGCGCGGGGCTACACCTTC
v_gene: TRBV28; d_gene: TRBD2; abundance: NA; j_gene: TRBJ2-1; CDR3aa: CASSSLAGVANEQFF; CDR3nt: TGTGCCAGCAGTTCCTTAGCGGGAGTAGCAAATGAGCAGTTCTTC